One and the same sample provided the 26 T cell receptor beta chains below, sequenced in a study of blood T cells in healthy people across ages. Sample-barcoded 5' priming and a J-beta primer mix drove a second PCR of roughly 6 to 12 cycles. From the 5' RACE reads, TCRdb called clonotypes with MiXCR, one entry per CDR3 protein. The repertoire includes hundreds of thousands of distinct CDR3 sequences, 35% to 40% of them detected once, and around 13% sits in the top ten. Sample: blood. These receptors were collected from a man in his late teens or twenties in good health.

In regard to this clonotype: A clone one base away is much larger, so this may be a read error. The chain is built from TRBV10-3 and TRBJ2-5, with D possibly matching TRBD2 (6 bases). V gave up 2 bases and J gave up 5 bases, with 21 bases separating them. The CDR3 loop spans 17 amino acids. Germline loops: CDR1 ENHRY, CDR2 SYGVKD. Written as DNA, the CDR3 is TGTGCCATCAGTGAGCCGCCCTCCGGGGGTGATGAGGAGACCCAGTACTTC. Its protein product is CAISEPPSGGDEETQYF.

This clonotype was seen repeatedly, ten times or more. This chain uses TRBV7-9 with TRBJ2-1; 12 nucleotides match TRBD2. Germline loops: CDR1 SEHNR, CDR2 FQNEAQ (reference sequence). The CDR3 is 16 amino acids. V was pared by 4 bases and J by 1 base, with 2 bases of the junction left unmatched. CDR3 bases: TGTGCCAGCAGCTCCCTAGCGGGGGGGTCCTACAATGAGCAGTTCTTC. Amino acids: CASSSLAGGSYNEQFF.

The chain joins TRBV7-2 to TRBJ2-3, with TRBD1 as a possible D gene (7 bases). The CDR3 spans 15 residues. Germline assignment: CDR1 SGHTA and CDR2 FQGNSA. Trimming stripped 2 bases from V and 1 base from J, with 10 bases between. The DNA of the CDR3 is TGTGCCAGCAGCTTACAGGGGGGAGGCACAGATACGCAGTATTTT. It is translated as CASSLQGGGTDTQYF.

This clonotype turned up a few times. The chain joins TRBV13 to TRBJ1-1; D may be TRBD1 (5 bases). The CDR3 has 12 amino acids. The germline V and J ends were trimmed by 5 bases and 6 bases, with 10 bases remaining between them. Germline V gene lookup returns CDR1 PRHDT and CDR2 FYEKMQ (reference sequence). The CDR3 spells CASSTRQSEAFF. In DNA form, the CDR3 reads TGTGCCAGCAGCACCAGACAGTCTGAAGCTTTCTTT.

This clonotype was observed a few times. This chain uses TRBV20-1 with TRBJ1-5; no clear D. The V end was cut by 6 bases, the J end by 3 bases, with 12 bases between. Germline V gene data show CDR1 as DFQATT and CDR2 as SNEGSKA (reference sequence). CDR3 length equals 13 residues. The CDR3 sequence: CSAREYYNQPQHF. DNA of the CDR3: TGCAGTGCCCGGGAGTATTACAATCAGCCCCAGCATTTT.

This clonotype was detected ten times or more. The chain has TRBV4-3 and TRBJ2-7, with D unclear. Germline loops: CDR1 LGHNA, CDR2 YSLEER. Trimming left V 1 base short and J 2 bases short, with 15 bases between. This CDR3 has 16 residues. CDR3 in DNA: TGCGCCAGCAGCCAAGGAATGCAGCCGAAAACCTACGAGCAGTACTTC. Amino acids: CASSQGMQPKTYEQYF.

This clonotype has ten or more counts. V and J are TRBV4-2 and TRBJ1-2; tentative D call: TRBD1 (5 bases). Trimming left V 0 bases short and J 10 bases short, with 15 bases between. The CDR3 length is 14 residues. The germline V gene encodes CDR1 LGHNA and CDR2 YNFKEQ. The DNA of the CDR3 is TGTGCCAGCAGCCAAGATTATCTGGGACCTTCCTACACCTTC. Its protein product is CASSQDYLGPSYTF.

This clonotype was detected only a few times. The chain joins TRBV10-3 to TRBJ2-5; no firm D call. The DNA end is more similar to TRBJ2-7, so the J call may be wrong. Germline assignment: CDR1 ENHRY and CDR2 SYGVKD. The length of the CDR3 is 13 residues. Written as DNA, the CDR3 is TGTGCCATCAGTGAGTCGGCCTACGGCGAGCAGTACTTC. Its protein is CAISESAYGEQYF.

Of note for this clonotype: A much larger clone is a single base away; this may be a read error. V and J are TRBV5-4 and TRBJ2-1, with D possibly matching TRBD2 (7 bases). Germline-derived CDR1 and CDR2 are SGHNT and YYREEE (reference sequence). This CDR3 spans 15 amino acids. The CDR3 is CVSTSWGGTYNEQFF. CDR3 nucleotides: TGTGTCAGCACCTCATGGGGGGGCACTTACAATGAGCAGTTCTTC. The full variable domain, its missing parts supplied by reference TRBV5-4 and TRBJ2-1, is ETGVTQSPTHLIKTRGQQVTLRCSSQSGHNTVSWYQQALGQGPQFIFQYYREEENGRGNFPPRFSGLQFPNYSSELNVNALELDDSALYLCVSTSWGGTYNEQFFGPGTRLTVL.

The chain is built from TRBV19 and TRBJ1-2; D might be TRBD1 (6 bases). The CDR3 loop spans 13 amino acids. Between the trimmed V and J ends, which lost 5 bases and 4 bases, there was a span of 11 bases. The V gene's germline CDR1 is LNHDA and CDR2 SQIVND (reference sequence). CDR3 nucleotide sequence: TGTGCCAGTAGTCACAGGGTCAGCTATGGCTACACCTTC. This encodes CASSHRVSYGYTF.

The V and J genes are TRBV20-1 and TRBJ1-5; 12 bases match TRBD1. The CDR3 has 15 residues. The junction had 5 bases not matched to a gene; V was cut back by 5 bases and J by 3 bases. Germline-derived CDR1 and CDR2 are DFQATT and SNEGSKA (reference sequence). The DNA for the CDR3 is TGCAGTGCTTTCCCGGGACAGGGGGCCAATCAGCCCCAGCATTTT. Protein product: CSAFPGQGANQPQHF.

This clonotype was observed a few times. The rearrangement joins TRBV2 to TRBJ1-6; D is unresolved. The CDR3 sequence is 15 residues long. CDR1 is SNHLY and CDR2 is FYNNEI in the germline V gene. The germline V and J ends were trimmed by 6 bases and 9 bases, with 18 bases remaining between them. The CDR3 is CASSSKSAPGSPLHF. The CDR3 DNA reads TGTGCCAGCAGCAGTAAGAGCGCCCCGGGTTCACCCCTCCACTTT.

Worth noting for this clonotype: A much larger clonotype is one base distant, so this may be a read error. The gene calls are TRBV12-3 or TRBV12-4 and TRBJ2-1; unclear D gene. This CDR3 contains 14 residues. In DNA, the CDR3 is TGTGCCAGCAGTTTGGCGGCCTCCTACAATGAGCAGCTCTTC. It codes for CASSLAASYNEQLF.

This clonotype was observed a handful of times. V usage is TRBV6-5 and J usage is TRBJ2-2; tentative D call: TRBD1 (5 bases). The germline V gene has CDR1 MNHEY and CDR2 SVGAGI. This CDR3 is built from 14 residues. The V end was cut by 5 bases, the J end by 1 base, with 8 bases between. As DNA, the CDR3 is TGTGCCAGCAGTCCTACAGGGAACACCGGGGAGCTGTTTTTT. Translated: CASSPTGNTGELFF.

The V call is TRBV12-3 or TRBV12-4, the J call TRBJ1-5; no clear D gene. The CDR3 totals 14 residues. Trimming removed 3 bases from V and 3 bases from J, with 9 bases in between. CDR3 loop: CASSFLDTNQPQHF. CDR3 nucleotides: TGTGCCAGCAGTTTTCTCGACACCAATCAGCCCCAGCATTTT.

This clonotype has more than one count but fewer than ten. The junction shows a germline mismatch at one end, possibly a read error. The rearrangement links TRBV12-3 or TRBV12-4 to TRBJ2-3; D ambiguous. The CDR3 spans 14 residues. Written as DNA, the CDR3 is TGTGCCAGCAGTCTCGCCGCGGCAGCAGATATGCAGTATTTT. As protein: CASSLAAAADMQYF.

This clonotype has more than one count but fewer than ten. This rearrangement joins TRBV6-1 to TRBJ1-4; D is unresolved. V was trimmed by 6 bases and J by 6 bases, leaving 11 bases between them. Germline CDR1 reads MNHNS; CDR2 reads SASEGT. This CDR3 contains 13 residues. The CDR3 sequence is CASSDIEDEKLFF. As DNA, the CDR3 is TGTGCCAGCAGCGACATCGAGGATGAAAAACTGTTTTTT.

At least ten counts were recorded for this clonotype. The V gene is TRBV10-3, the J gene TRBJ2-3; no firm D call. The V gene's germline CDR1 is ENHRY and CDR2 SYGVKD. This CDR3 has 13 amino acids. The V end lost 3 bases, the J end lost 2 bases, and 6 bases lay between the germline ends. The CDR3 nucleotides are TGTGCCATCAGTGACCTCAACACAGATACGCAGTATTTT. Its protein is CAISDLNTDTQYF.

This chain connects TRBV7-2 to TRBJ1-4; 7 bases fit TRBD1. After removal of 2 bases from V and 8 bases from J, the junction contained 11 bases not matched to a gene. The CDR3 contains 16 residues. CDR1 and CDR2 from the germline V gene are SGHTA and FQGNSA. The chain's CDR3 is CASSLHTGAGEEKLFF. The CDR3 coding sequence is TGTGCCAGCAGCTTACACACAGGGGCGGGGGAAGAAAAACTGTTTTTT. Filled out from reference TRBV7-2 and TRBJ1-4, the complete variable domain reads GAGVSQSPSNKVTEKGKDVELRCDPISGHTALYWYRQSLGQGLEFLIYFQGNSAPDKSGLPSDRFSAERTGGSVSTLTIQRTQQEDSAVYLCASSLHTGAGEEKLFFGSGTQLSVL.

The chain couples TRBV2 to TRBJ2-2; D remains unclear. Deletions cut 7 bases from V and 2 bases from J, with 17 bases between. The germline CDR1 and CDR2 sequences are SNHLY and FYNNEI. This CDR3 has 16 amino acids. The CDR3 DNA reads TGTGCCAGCACTCGTGGGCCCTCGAAAAACACCGGGGAGCTGTTTTTT. Translation gives CASTRGPSKNTGELFF.

The chain has TRBV4-3 and TRBJ1-2; 8 bases agree with TRBD1. CDR1 and CDR2 (germline): LGHNA, YSLEER. The CDR3 length is 16 residues. V gave up 0 bases and J gave up 8 bases; unmatched junction bases: 11. The CDR3 DNA sequence: TGCGCCAGCAGCCAAGACCGCGGACAGGGAGCAGGGGGCTACACCTTC. Its protein product is CASSQDRGQGAGGYTF.

In its sample, this clonotype was seen a few times. V gene TRBV7-6 combines with J gene TRBJ2-3; 8 nucleotides match TRBD2. CDR3 length equals 16 residues. J gave up 3 bases and V 5 bases, and 10 bases lay outside the gene matches. Germline V gene data show CDR1 as SGHVS and CDR2 as FNYEAQ. The CDR3 sequence is CASSPLLRGATDTQYF. In DNA, the CDR3 is TGTGCCAGCAGCCCTCTCTTGCGGGGGGCGACAGATACGCAGTATTTT. Looking up the rest from reference TRBV7-6 and TRBJ2-3 gives the full variable domain: GAGVSQSPRYKVTKRGQDVALRCDPISGHVSLYWYRQALGQGPEFLTYFNYEAQQDKSGLPNDRFSAERPEGSISTLTIQRTEQRDSAMYRCASSPLLRGATDTQYFGPGTRLTVL.

V and J are TRBV4-2 and TRBJ1-2; possibly TRBD1 for D (5 bases). The V gene lost 1 base and the J gene lost 1 base, with 19 bases spanning the gap. The CDR3 totals 18 residues. From germline, CDR1 is LGHNA and CDR2 YNFKEQ. The CDR3 here is CASSQVWIKGGDNYGYTF. In DNA, the CDR3 is TGTGCCAGCAGCCAAGTTTGGATCAAGGGAGGGGATAACTATGGCTACACCTTC.

In its sample, this clonotype was seen a few times. V is TRBV5-6 and J is TRBJ2-7; D is perhaps TRBD1 (5 bases). This CDR3 is 14 amino acids long. Per germline, CDR1 SGHDT and CDR2 YYEEEE. Deletions cut 4 bases from V and 2 bases from J, with 13 bases between. The CDR3 protein is CASSRRRTPYEQYF. The CDR3 bases are TGTGCCAGCAGCCGTCGAAGGACACCCTACGAGCAGTACTTC.

On this clonotype: A much bigger clone sits one base away, suggesting this may be a read error. The V gene is TRBV5-1, the J gene TRBJ2-5; 11 bases map to TRBD2. Per germline, CDR1 SGHRS and CDR2 YFSETQ. The CDR3 spans 17 residues. CDR3 loop: CAGSASGLAVTQETQYF. In DNA form, the CDR3 reads TGCGCCGGCAGCGCCTCGGGACTAGCGGTTACCCAAGAGACCCAGTACTTC.

The chain couples TRBV5-1 to TRBJ2-1, with D tentatively TRBD1 or TRBD2 (5 bases each). The CDR3 is made up of 14 amino acids. Germline values: CDR1 SGHRS, CDR2 YFSETQ. Trimming cost V 3 bases and J 8 bases, with 15 bases left between them. The CDR3 loop is CASSSPGRGDEQFF. The CDR3 DNA follows: TGCGCCAGCAGCTCTCCGGGACGGGGTGATGAGCAGTTCTTC.